The source of this T cell receptor (beta chain) is a study of cytomegalovirus exposure and HLA in healthy donors. The germline gives CDR1 SGHVS, CDR2 FQNEAQ. Trimming took 4 bases from V and 7 from J, leaving 14 bases between them. The CDR3 has 14 amino acids. The study ran its PCR with 60 Vbeta and 13 Jbeta primers. The method was immunoSEQ multiplex PCR; TCRdb's version includes in-frame clones alone and lacks a portion of them. Of 190,000 or so clones detected, roughly four fifths appear once; the ten largest clones hold 1.6%. This receptor was obtained from a man in his fifties in good health and CMV-seronegative. Sequencing was done on a sample of PBMCs. The gene calls are TRBV7-8 and TRBJ2-1; possible D gene TRBD2, 6 bases. The CDR3 DNA reads as TGTGCCAGCAGCTGGACTACTCCCCTGAATGAGCAGTTCTTC. It is translated as CASSWTTPLNEQFF.